This T cell receptor beta chain originates from a study of Ad26.COV2.S vaccination and SARS-CoV-2 variants. Clones were read by immunoSEQ multiplex PCR, and TCRdb kept only the in-frame ones, dropping some. The sample yields about 350,000 clones, around 89% seen once. Described treatment: 19 received Ad26.COV2.S at low or high dose, single or two shots; several received placebo; per-sample allocation not given. Sampling was performed 63 days after the first vaccine or placebo injection. An adult aged 18-55 years in Boston served as the donor. V shed 6 bases and J 7 bases; nucleotides not matched to a gene: 11. The CDR3 consists of 15 residues. Germline V CDR1 and CDR2: MNHEY, SVGAGI.

Material: peripheral blood, obtained in a trial of Ad26.COV2.S vaccine versus placebo. The TCR originated in a person between 18 and 60 years old who received the Ad26.COV2.S COVID-19 vaccine or a placebo. The rearrangement uses TRBV6-5 and TRBJ2-7; 11 nucleotides line up with TRBD2. The DNA for the CDR3 is TGTGCCAGCAGGCGAATAGCGGGAGGGCCGAAGGAGCAGTACTTC. Translated: CASRRIAGGPKEQYF.